This T cell receptor beta chain derives from a study of blood T cell repertoires in COVID-19. Study-level information: Sites across the United States, Italy and Spain contributed samples from acute and convalescent COVID-19. In each case, the material was cDNA or gDNA derived from T cells, B-cell-depleted T cells, or PBMCs.

V shed 7 bases, J shed 0 bases, and the junction held 6 bases outside the gene matches. The CDR3 totals 15 residues. Germline-derived CDR1 and CDR2 are LNHDA and SQIVND (reference sequence). How the authors handled the data: The authors estimated nucleated cell counts from reference gene primer amplification. The assay was immunoSEQ multiplex PCR, and TCRdb's table has in-frame clones only and misses some. V and J calls and clone size are copied from that table; D and trimming were computed from the DNA. The sample lists 400,000 or so clones; around 87% were seen once. The chain is built from TRBV19 and TRBJ1-5; TRBD1 aligns across 7 bases. Sequencing was done on a sample of peripheral blood. The sequence came from a human donor in a cohort sampled during active COVID-19. The CDR3 sequence: CASKRQGLSNQPQHF. The CDR3 region has the DNA TGTGCCAGTAAACGACAGGGCCTTAGCAATCAGCCCCAGCATTTT.